A selection of T cell receptor beta chains follows, all from one sample in a study of T cells in Graves' hyperthyroidism and ophthalmopathy. Using its own MiXCR run on the multiplex PCR reads, TCRdb lists one record per CDR3 protein. The table has some 50,000 distinct CDR3 sequences, around 48% seen once. Sequenced input: blood. The receptors stem from a woman in her 50s with Graves' ophthalmopathy. The conserved cysteine and the conserved F or W are not part of the CDR3 here. D genes are given only for firm matches. Expanded clones get a size class; other rows say once, few or many, or leave the size out.

CDR3 protein	V gene	D gene	clone size
ASRKSRDTDTQY	TRBV7-2	.	many
ASSIEQGAWNEQF	TRBV19	TRBD1	many
ASRRLQNEQF	TRBV6-2/TRBV6-3	.	many
ASSPVGSNQPQH	TRBV7-2	.	medium-sized
SALEGLAGGSYQETQY	TRBV29-1	TRBD2	many
ASSSPGTMGAEGTDTQY	TRBV7-2	.	.
ASSMRGWTSESTDTQY	TRBV19	TRBD2	many
ACCWTEGDTQY	TRBV7-2	.	.
ASTAHPGQSLH	TRBV28	.	many
AISDEGAGDTQY	TRBV10-3	.	.
ASSLQGTTGYT	TRBV5-1	TRBD1	.
ASSLKLRRPGELF	TRBV7-6	.	.
ASKVQGTDTQY	TRBV2	.	.
SARDSGRNTGELF	TRBV20-1	.	.
ASSDGDSQGMRYEKLF	TRBV6-4	.	.